This TCR beta chain was sequenced in a study of T cells in Graves' hyperthyroidism and ophthalmopathy. This CDR3 comprises 17 residues. The germline V gene has CDR1 DFQATT and CDR2 SNEGSKA (reference sequence). The junction had 12 bases not matched to a gene; V was cut back by 6 bases and J by 5 bases. This clonotype was counted ten times or more. The antigen is not known. Uncontrolled infection, other autoimmune disease, pregnancy and lactation each barred patients from inclusion. Clinical symptoms, serum thyroxine and TRAb, thyroid ultrasound and orbital computed tomography together formed the diagnostic basis. PBMCs came from 10 ml fresh peripheral blood. Authors of the study amplified TCR beta CDR3 regions from RNA transcripts. The HTBI set primed first-round TCR CDR3 RT-PCR. MiXCR was run by TCRdb on the multiplex PCR reads, yielding one entry per CDR3 protein. The top ten hold around 4.5% of the sample, which has approximately 600,000 distinct CDR3 sequences, 14% to 15% seen once.

General study results and limits: Most clonotypes expanded in thyroid above 0.001 were likewise present in blood.

Sequenced: blood. V usage is TRBV20-1 and J usage is TRBJ2-2, with 13 bases fitting TRBD2. The receptor comes from a middle-aged woman with Graves' ophthalmopathy. The CDR3 DNA sequence: TGCAGTGCCCCAGGACTAGCGGGAGCAAAGGGGACCGGGGAGCTGTTTTTT. This gives the protein CSAPGLAGAKGTGELFF.